The entry that follows covers one T cell receptor beta chain sequence. Within the sample, other DNA sequences also encode this same CDR3. Measured with immunoSEQ multiplex PCR; TCRdb has only the in-frame clones, and not every one. The table shows 300,000 or so clones, with around 86% occurring only once. CDR1 is LGHNT, CDR2 FRNRAP, per germline. Losses at the gene ends were 6 bases for V and 1 base for J; bases not matched to a gene: 4. The CDR3 covers 15 residues. The entry originates in a study of blood T cell repertoires in COVID-19. Study summary: Samples representing acute and convalescent COVID-19 were sourced from the United States, Italy and Spain.

Participants' reported clinical history set cohort assignment. The rearrangement joins TRBV12-5 to TRBJ1-3; 9 positions match TRBD1. Sequences were obtained from PBMCs or T cells enriched from blood (not recorded which). This receptor was taken from a woman in her forties with acute COVID-19. CDR3 residues: CASGPGTGSGNTIYF. DNA for the CDR3: TGTGCTAGTGGACCGGGGACAGGGTCTGGAAACACCATATATTTT.